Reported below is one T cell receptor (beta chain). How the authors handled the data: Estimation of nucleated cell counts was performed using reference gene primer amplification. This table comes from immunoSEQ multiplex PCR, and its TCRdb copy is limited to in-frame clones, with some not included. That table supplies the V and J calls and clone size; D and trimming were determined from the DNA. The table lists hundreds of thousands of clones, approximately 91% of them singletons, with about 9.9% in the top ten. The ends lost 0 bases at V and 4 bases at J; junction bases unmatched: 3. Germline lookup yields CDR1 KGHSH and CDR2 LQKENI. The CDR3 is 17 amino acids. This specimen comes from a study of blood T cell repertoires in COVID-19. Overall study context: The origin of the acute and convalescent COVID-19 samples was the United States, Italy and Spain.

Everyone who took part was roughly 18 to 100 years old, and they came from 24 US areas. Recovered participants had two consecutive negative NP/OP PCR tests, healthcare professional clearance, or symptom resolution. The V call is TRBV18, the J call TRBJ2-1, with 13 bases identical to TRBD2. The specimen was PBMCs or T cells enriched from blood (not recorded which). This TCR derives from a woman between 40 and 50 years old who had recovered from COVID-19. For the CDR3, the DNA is TGTGCCAGCTCACCACCGACTAGCGGGGGGCCTTACAATGAGCAGTTCTTC. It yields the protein CASSPPTSGGPYNEQFF.